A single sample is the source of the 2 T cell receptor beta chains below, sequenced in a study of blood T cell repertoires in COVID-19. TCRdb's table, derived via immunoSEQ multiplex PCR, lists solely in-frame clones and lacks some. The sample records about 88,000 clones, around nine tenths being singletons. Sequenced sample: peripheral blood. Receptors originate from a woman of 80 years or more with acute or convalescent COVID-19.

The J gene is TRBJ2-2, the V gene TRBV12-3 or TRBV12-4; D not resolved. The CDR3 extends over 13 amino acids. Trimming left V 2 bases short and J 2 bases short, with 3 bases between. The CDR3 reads CASSLINTGELFF. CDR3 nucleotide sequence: TGTGCCAGCAGTTTAATAAACACCGGGGAGCTGTTTTTT.

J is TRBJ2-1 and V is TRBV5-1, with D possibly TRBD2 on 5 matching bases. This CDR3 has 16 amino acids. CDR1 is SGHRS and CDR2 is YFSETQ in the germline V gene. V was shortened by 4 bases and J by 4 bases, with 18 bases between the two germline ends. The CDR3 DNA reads TGCGCCAGCAGCCCCCAGGCTCTAAGCGGATACAATGAGCAGTTCTTC. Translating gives CASSPQALSGYNEQFF. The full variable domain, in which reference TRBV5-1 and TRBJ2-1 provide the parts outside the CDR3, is KAGVTQTPRYLIKTRGQQVTLSCSPISGHRSVSWYQQTPGQGLQFLFEYFSETQRNKGNFPGRFSGRQFSNSRSEMNVSTLELGDSALYLCASSPQALSGYNEQFFGPGTRLTVL.